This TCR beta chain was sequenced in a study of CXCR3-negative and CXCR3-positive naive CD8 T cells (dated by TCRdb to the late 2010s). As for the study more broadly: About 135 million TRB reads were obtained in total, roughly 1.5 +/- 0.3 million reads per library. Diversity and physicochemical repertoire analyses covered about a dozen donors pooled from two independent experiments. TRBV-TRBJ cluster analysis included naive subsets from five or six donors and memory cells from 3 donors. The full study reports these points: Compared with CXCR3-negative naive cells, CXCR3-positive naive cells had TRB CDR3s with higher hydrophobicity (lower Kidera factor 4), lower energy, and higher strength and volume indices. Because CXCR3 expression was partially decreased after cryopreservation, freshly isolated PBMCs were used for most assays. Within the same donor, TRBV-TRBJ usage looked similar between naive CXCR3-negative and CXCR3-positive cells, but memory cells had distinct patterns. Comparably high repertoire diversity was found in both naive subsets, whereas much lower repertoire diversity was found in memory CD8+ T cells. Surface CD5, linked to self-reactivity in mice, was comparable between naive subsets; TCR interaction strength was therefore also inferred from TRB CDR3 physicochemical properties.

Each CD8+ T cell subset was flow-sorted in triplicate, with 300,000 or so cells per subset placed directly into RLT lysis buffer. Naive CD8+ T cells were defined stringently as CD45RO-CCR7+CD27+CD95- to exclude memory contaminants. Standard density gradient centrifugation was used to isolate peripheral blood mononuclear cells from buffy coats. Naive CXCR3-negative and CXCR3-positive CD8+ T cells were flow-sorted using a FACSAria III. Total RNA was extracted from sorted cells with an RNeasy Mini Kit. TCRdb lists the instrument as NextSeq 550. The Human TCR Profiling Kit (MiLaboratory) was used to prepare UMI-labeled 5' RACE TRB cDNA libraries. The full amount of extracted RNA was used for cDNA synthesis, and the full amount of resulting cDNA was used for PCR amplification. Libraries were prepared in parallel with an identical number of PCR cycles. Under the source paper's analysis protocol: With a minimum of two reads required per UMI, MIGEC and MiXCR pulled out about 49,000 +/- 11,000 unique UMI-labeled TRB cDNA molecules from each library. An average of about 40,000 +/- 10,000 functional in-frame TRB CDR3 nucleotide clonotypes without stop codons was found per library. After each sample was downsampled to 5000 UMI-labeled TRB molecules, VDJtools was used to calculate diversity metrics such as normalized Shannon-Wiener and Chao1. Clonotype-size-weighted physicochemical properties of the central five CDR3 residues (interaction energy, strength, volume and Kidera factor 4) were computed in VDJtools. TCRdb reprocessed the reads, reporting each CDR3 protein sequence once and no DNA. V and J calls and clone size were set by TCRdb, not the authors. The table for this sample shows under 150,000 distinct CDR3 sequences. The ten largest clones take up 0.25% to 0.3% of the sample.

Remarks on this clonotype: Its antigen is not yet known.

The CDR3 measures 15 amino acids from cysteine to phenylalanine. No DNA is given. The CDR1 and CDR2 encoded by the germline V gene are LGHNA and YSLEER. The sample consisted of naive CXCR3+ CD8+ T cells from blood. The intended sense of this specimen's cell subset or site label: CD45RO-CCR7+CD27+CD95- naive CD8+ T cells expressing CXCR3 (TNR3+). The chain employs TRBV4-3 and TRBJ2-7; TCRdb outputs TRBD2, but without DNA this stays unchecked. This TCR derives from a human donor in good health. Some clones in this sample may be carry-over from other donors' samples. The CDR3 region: CASSKGASGGYEQYF.